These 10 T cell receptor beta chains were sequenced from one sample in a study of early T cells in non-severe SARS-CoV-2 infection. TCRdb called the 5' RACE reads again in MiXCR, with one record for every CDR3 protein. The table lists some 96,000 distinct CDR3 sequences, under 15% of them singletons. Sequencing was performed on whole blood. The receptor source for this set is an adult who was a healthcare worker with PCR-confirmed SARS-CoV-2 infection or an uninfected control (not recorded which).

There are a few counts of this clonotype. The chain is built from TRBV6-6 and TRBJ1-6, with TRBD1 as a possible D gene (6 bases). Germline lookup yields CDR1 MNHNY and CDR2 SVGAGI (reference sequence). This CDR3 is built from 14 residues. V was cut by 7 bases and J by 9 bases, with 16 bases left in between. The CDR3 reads CASTPDGRGSPLHF. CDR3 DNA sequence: TGTGCCAGCACTCCGGACGGCAGGGGTTCACCCCTCCACTTT.

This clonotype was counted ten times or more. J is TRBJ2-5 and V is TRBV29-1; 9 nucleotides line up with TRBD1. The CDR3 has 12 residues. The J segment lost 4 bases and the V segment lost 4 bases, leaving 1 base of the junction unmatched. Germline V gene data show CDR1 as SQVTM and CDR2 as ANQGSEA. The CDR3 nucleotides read TGCAGCGTTGGGGGACAGGGAGAGACCCAGTACTTC. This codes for CSVGGQGETQYF.

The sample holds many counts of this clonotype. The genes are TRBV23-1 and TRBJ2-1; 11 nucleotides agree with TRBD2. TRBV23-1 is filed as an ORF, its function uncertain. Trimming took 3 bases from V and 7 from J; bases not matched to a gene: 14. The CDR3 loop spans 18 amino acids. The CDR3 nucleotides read TGCGCCAGCAGTCAGCGCTGTTTGCTAGCGGGGGGAAGGAATGAGCAGTTCTTC. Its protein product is CASSQRCLLAGGRNEQFF.

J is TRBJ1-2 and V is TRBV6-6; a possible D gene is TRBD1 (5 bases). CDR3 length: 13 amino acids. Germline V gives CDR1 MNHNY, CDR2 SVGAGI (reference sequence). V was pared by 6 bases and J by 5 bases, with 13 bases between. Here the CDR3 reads CASRSRGDYGYTF. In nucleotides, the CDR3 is TGTGCCAGCAGGTCACGGGGGGATTATGGCTACACCTTC.

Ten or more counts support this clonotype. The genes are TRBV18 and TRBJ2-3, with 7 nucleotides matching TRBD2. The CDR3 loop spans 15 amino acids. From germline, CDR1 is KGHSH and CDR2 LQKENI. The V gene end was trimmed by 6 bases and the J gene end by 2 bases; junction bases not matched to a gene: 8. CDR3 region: CASSPIAGDTDTQYF. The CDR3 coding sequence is TGTGCCAGCTCGCCAATCGCGGGGGACACAGATACGCAGTATTTT.

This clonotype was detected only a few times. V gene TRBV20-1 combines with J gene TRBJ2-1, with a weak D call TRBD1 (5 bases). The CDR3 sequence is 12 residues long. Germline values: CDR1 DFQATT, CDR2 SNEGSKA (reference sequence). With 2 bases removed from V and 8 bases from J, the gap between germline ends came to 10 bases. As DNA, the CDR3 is TGCAGTGCTAGAAGACAGCCGGATGAGCAGTTCTTC. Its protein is CSARRQPDEQFF.

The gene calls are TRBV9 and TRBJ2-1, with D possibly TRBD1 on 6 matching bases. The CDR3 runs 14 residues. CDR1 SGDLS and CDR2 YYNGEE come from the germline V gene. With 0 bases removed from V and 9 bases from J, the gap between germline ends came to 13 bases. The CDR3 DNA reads TGTGCCAGCAGCGTAGGGCAGGGGATGCGTGAGCAGTTCTTC. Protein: CASSVGQGMREQFF.

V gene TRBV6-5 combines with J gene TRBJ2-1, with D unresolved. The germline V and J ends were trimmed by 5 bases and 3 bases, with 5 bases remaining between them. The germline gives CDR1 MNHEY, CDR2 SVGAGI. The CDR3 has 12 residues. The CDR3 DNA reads TGTGCCAGCAGTGGCTACTACAATGAGCAGTTCTTC. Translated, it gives CASSGYYNEQFF.

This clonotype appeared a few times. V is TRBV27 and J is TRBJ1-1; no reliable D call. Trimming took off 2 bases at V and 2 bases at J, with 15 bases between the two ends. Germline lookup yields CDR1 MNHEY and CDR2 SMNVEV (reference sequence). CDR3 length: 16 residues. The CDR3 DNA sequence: TGTGCCAGCAGTTTAAGGGCCACCCGCCCAAACACTGAAGCTTTCTTT. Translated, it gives CASSLRATRPNTEAFF.

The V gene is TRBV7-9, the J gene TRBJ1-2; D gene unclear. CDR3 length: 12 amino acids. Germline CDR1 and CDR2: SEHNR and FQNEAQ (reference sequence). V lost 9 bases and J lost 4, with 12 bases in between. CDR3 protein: CASLELPYGYTF. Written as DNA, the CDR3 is TGTGCCAGTCTAGAACTCCCCTATGGCTACACCTTC.